Given below is one T cell receptor beta chain in context. The table lists this clone with a count of one. The antigen it binds to is not known. One base away there is no much larger clone; base qualities are not given. Genomic DNA was isolated using the Qiagen DNeasy kit from unsorted PBMCs as well as from negatively selected CD4+ and CD8+ fractions. TCR beta CDR3 regions were subjected to amplification by immunoSEQ multiplex PCR with primers that anneal to V and J segments. A synthetic immune receptor repertoire was used to minimize amplification bias, and any remaining bias was removed computationally after sequencing. As for the original processing: Custom Python scripts were used to quantify repertoire diversity as the Shannon entropy index. Unsorted, CD4+ and CD8+ repertoires were examined separately, except in combined analyses, for which CD4+ and CD8+ sequences were merged in silico. Clonal expansion was defined as a frequency increase of at least 2-fold after treatment compared with C1D1, and clones undetected at baseline were assigned a pseudocount of 0.5. Clones with 0 or 1 copy at C1D1 were classified as singleton clones, and clones with 2 or more copies were classified as non-singleton clones. Clones expanded in unsorted samples were annotated as CD4+, CD8+ or unknown by matching protein sequences in sorted samples from the same patient. Diversity changes from C1D1 to C4D1 were tested in paired samples using Wilcoxon tests. TCRdb took over this immuneACCESS table, retaining in-frame rearrangements with V and J assigned. Such tables are incomplete; in checked studies, under half of the missing clones stem from an unresolved V gene, and the remainder is unexplained. V and J calls and clone size are those listed in that table; D and trimming were worked out from the DNA. The sample table records 60,000 or so clones; around nine tenths of these occur just once. Approximately 9.8% of the sample comes from the top ten.

These data are taken from a study of PD-1 blockade in classical Hodgkin lymphoma (dated by TCRdb to 2018 to 2020). Context from the whole study: Nivolumab dosing was 3 mg/kg intravenously every 2 weeks, continuing until either disease progression or unacceptable toxicity. A peripheral blood immune signature of response to PD-1 blockade in classical Hodgkin lymphoma was defined using TCR beta sequencing and CyTOF.

The paper's findings and limits, for the study overall: Baseline TCR diversity was reported as lower in newly diagnosed patients than in healthy donors, and lower still in relapsed/refractory patients. Only a single clinical trial cohort was studied, and what caused the repertoire differences, possibly disease activity or prior therapy, remained undefined. Trial patients with a complete response had baseline diversity similar to that of newly diagnosed patients, while partial responders and progressors had significantly lower diversity. Lower diversity was seen in patients whose nivolumab began less than 1 year after ASCT, and these patients were left out of later analyses so that immune reconstitution would not confound the results. By C4D1, a significant rise was seen in CD4+ TCR diversity but not in CD8+ TCR diversity (p=0.0027 vs p=0.16), and the rise was most apparent among complete responders (p=0.02).

The time point label on this specimen signifies: cycle 1 day 1 (C1D1), immediately before nivolumab initiation. Every trial patient had relapsed after autologous stem cell transplantation, and cohorts A, B and C differed in prior brentuximab vedotin exposure. The trial cohort was composed of over 50 patients with relapsed/refractory classical Hodgkin lymphoma, for whom complete response, partial response or progressive disease was recorded as best overall response. Trial patients were treated with single-agent nivolumab in the multi-cohort phase II CheckMate 205 trial. Best overall response was determined by an independent review committee according to the 2007 International Working Group response criteria. Trial PBMCs were collected immediately before nivolumab initiation (C1D1) and during therapy at cycle 2 day 1 and cycle 4 day 1. Peripheral blood was collected in 8 mL Vacutainer Cell Preparation Tubes, from which PBMCs were isolated by centrifugation and then cryopreserved.

V was cut back by 0 bases and J by 2 bases, leaving a gap of 11 bases between them. The CDR3, from cysteine to phenylalanine, totals 15 residues. The DNA shown is the 45-base CDR3, in frame from base 1. Looking up the germline V gene (reference sequence) yields CDR1 MNHEY and CDR2 SMNVEV. The sequences come from peripheral blood mononuclear cells (PBMCs), collected at baseline. The chain is assembled from TRBV27 and TRBJ2-7, with the D gene uncertain. This receptor was identified in a human donor with classical Hodgkin lymphoma. CDR3 protein: CASSLSVGVPYEQYF. The base sequence is TGTGCCAGCAGTTTATCGGTAGGCGTTCCCTACGAGCAGTACTTC.